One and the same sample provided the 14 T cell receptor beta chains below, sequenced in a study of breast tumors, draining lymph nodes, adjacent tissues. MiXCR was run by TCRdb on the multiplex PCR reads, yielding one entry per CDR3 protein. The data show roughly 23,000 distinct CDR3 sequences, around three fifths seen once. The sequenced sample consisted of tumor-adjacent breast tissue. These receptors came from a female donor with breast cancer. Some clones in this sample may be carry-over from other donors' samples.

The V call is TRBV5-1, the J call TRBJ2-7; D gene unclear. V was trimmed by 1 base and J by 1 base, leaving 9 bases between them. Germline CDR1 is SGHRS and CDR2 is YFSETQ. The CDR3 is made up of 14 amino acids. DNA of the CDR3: TGCGCCAGCAGCTTGACAGTCACATCCTACGAGCAGTACTTC. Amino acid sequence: CASSLTVTSYEQYF.

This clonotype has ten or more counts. The CDR3 spells CASNTDPARGTDTQYF. For the CDR3, the DNA is TGTGCCAGCAACACAGACCCGGCCAGGGGGACAGATACGCAGTATTTT. This chain joins TRBV7-8 and TRBJ2-3; 7 nucleotides line up with TRBD1. This CDR3 comprises 16 residues. Germline V gene sequence: CDR1 SGHVS, CDR2 FQNEAQ. V lost 7 bases and J lost 3; bases outside the gene matches: 13.

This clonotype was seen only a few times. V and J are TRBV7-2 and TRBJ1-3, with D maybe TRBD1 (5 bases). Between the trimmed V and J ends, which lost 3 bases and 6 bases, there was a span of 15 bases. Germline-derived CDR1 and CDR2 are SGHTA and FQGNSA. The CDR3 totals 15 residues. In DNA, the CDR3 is TGTGCCAGCAGCTTTACTGGGCAGGGCAAAAACACCATATATTTT. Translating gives CASSFTGQGKNTIYF.

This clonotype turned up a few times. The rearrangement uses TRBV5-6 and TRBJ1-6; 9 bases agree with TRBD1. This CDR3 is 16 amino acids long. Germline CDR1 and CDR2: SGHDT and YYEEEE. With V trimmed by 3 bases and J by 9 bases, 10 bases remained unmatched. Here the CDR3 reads CASSYGTGPLGSPLHF. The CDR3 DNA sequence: TGTGCCAGCAGCTACGGGACAGGGCCCCTAGGTTCACCCCTCCACTTT. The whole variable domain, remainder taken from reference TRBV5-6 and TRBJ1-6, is DAGVTQSPTHLIKTRGQQVTLRCSPKSGHDTVSWYQQALGQGPQFIFQYYEEEERQRGNFPDRFSGHQFPNYSSELNVNALLLGDSALYLCASSYGTGPLGSPLHFGNGTRLTVT.

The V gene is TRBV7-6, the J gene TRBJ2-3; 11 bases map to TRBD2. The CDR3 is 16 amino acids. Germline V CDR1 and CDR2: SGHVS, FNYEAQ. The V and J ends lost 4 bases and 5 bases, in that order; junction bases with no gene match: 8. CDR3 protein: CASSSYSGGGGDTQYF. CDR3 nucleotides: TGTGCCAGCAGCTCCTATAGCGGGGGGGGAGGAGATACGCAGTATTTT.

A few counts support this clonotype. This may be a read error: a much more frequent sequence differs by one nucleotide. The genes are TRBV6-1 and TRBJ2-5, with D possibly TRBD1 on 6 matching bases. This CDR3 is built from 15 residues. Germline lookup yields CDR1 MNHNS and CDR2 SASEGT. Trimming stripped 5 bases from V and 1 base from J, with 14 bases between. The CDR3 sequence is CASSPEDRLQETQYF. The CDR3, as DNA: TGTGCCAGCAGTCCTGAGGACAGACTCCAAGAGACCCAGTACTTC.

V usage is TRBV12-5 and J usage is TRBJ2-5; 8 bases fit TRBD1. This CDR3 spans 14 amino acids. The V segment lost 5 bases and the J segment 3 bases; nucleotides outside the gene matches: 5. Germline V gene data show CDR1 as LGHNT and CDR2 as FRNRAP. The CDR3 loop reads CASGPQGQEETQYF. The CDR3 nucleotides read TGTGCTAGTGGTCCCCAGGGACAGGAAGAGACCCAGTACTTC.

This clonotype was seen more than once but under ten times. CDR3 loop: CAASSGDPYRDTQYF. The CDR3 region has the DNA TGTGCCGCCAGTAGCGGGGACCCGTATCGGGATACGCAGTATTTT. The chain couples TRBV19 to TRBJ2-3; 8 positions agree with TRBD2. Germline-derived CDR1 and CDR2 are LNHDA and SQIVND (reference sequence). V shed 11 bases and J 6 bases; nucleotides not matched to a gene: 16. The CDR3 has 15 residues.

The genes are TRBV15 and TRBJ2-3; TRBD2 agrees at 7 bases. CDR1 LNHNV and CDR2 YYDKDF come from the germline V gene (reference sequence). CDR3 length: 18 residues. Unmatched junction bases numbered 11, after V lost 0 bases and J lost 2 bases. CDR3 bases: TGTGCCACCAGCAGAGATTCCGGGGGGTTAGGCACCACAGATACGCAGTATTTT. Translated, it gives CATSRDSGGLGTTDTQYF.

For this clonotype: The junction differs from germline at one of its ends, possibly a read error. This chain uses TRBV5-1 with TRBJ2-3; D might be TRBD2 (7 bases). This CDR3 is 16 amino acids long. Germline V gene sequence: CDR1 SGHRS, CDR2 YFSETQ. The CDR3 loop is CAGSLDGGLSTDTQYF. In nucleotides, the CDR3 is TGCGCCGGCAGCTTGGACGGGGGGCTGAGCACAGATACGCAGTATTTT.

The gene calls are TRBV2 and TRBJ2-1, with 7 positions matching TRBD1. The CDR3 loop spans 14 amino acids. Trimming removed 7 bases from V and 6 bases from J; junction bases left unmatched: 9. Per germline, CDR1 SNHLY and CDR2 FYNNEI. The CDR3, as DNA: TGTGCCAGCATCACCCCCGGGACAGCCAATGAGCAGTTCTTC. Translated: CASITPGTANEQFF.

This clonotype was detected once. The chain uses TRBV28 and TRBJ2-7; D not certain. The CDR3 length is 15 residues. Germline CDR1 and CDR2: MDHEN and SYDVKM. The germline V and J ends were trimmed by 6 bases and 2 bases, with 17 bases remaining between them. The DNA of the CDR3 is TGTGCCAGCAGCTCGGTCAAATCGATTACCTACGAGCAGTACTTC. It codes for CASSSVKSITYEQYF.

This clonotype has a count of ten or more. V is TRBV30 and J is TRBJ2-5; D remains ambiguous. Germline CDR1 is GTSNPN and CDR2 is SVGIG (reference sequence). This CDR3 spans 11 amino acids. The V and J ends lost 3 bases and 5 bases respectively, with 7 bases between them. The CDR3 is CAWSSRETQYF. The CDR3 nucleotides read TGTGCCTGGAGCTCTCGGGAGACCCAGTACTTC.

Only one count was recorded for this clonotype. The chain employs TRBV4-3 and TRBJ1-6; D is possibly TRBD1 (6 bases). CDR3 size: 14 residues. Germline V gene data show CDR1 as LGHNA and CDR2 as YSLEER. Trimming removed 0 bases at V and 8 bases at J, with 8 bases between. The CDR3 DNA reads TGCGCCAGCAGCCAAGATGCAGGGGATTCACCCCTCCACTTT. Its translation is CASSQDAGDSPLHF.